The clone carrying this TCR beta chain was recorded at least ten times. Its antigen is as yet unknown. The data belong to a study of early T cells in non-severe SARS-CoV-2 infection. Study-wide background: Chains stayed unpaired after sequencing of bulk RNA from unsorted whole blood. Study outcomes and limitations: Reliance on VDJdb matching favored anti-spike CD8 responses; private and CD4 specificities were missed.

The CDR3 has 15 residues. Trimming left V 1 base short and J 6 bases short, with 14 bases between. Molecules of cDNA were individually given unique molecular identifiers that were attached to them. TCRdb reprocessed the 5' RACE reads via MiXCR and lists one record per CDR3 protein. The data contain roughly 33,000 distinct CDR3 sequences, more than 5% of them singletons. This clonotype originated in an adult who was a healthcare worker with PCR-confirmed SARS-CoV-2 infection or an uninfected control (not recorded which). J is TRBJ2-3 and V is TRBV12-3 or TRBV12-4; TRBD1 is a possible D gene (5 bases). Sequencing was carried out using whole blood. CDR3 nucleotides: TGTGCCAGCAGTTTAGTAGGACATTCCCCGGATACGCAGTATTTT. Protein: CASSLVGHSPDTQYF.